This TCR beta chain was profiled in a study of T cell responses to AZD1222 COVID-19 vaccine. Broader study findings: No repertoire was sampled before or during the peak T cell response, only after it.

Generated by immunoSEQ multiplex PCR, the TCRdb table keeps only in-frame clones and is missing some. Of more than 120,000 clones listed, over 85% were seen once; the top ten hold roughly 1.5%. About this clone: Its antigen is still unknown.

Sample: peripheral blood, taken 28 days after the second AZD1222 dose. This sequence originates from an adult who received the AZD1222 COVID-19 vaccine.

The CDR3 reads CASCRPATDTQYF. The CDR3 DNA reads TGTGCCAGCTGCCGCCCTGCCACAGATACGCAGTATTTT. The chain joins TRBV28 to TRBJ2-3; D is unresolved. This CDR3 has 13 residues. Germline V gene data show CDR1 as MDHEN and CDR2 as SYDVKM. V gave up 8 bases and J gave up 2 bases, with 11 bases separating them.